The clone carrying this TCR beta chain was detected only once. The CDR3 has 14 residues. The V and J ends lost 2 bases and 5 bases respectively, with 15 bases between them. Germline V CDR1 and CDR2: GTSNPN, SVGIG (reference sequence). The data were obtained in a study of blood T cell repertoires in COVID-19. Across the study: T cells, B-cell-depleted T cells, or PBMCs provided the cDNA or gDNA that served as material.

Method: immunoSEQ multiplex PCR; TCRdb's copy keeps in-frame clones and lacks some. The table shows about 380,000 clones, with more than 75% occurring only once. The sequenced sample was PBMCs or T cells enriched from blood (not recorded which). The sequence derives from a woman aged 18-29 years who had recovered from COVID-19. The chain recombines TRBV30 with TRBJ1-1; D remains ambiguous. CDR3 sequence reads: CAWSPLSSRTEAFF. The CDR3 nucleotides are TGTGCCTGGAGTCCCCTGTCGAGTCGAACTGAAGCTTTCTTT.